This T cell receptor beta chain was observed in a study of blood T cell repertoires in COVID-19 (dated by TCRdb to 2018 to 2021). In terms of the full investigation: The collaborator samples originated in the United States, Italy and Spain and spanned the acute and convalescent phases of COVID-19. The material from the prospective study consisted of cDNA or gDNA derived from T cells, B-cell-depleted T cells, or PBMCs. The dataset comprised deeply sampled blood TCRbeta repertoires from subjects exposed to, actively infected with, or recovered from COVID-19. The repertoires were made available in a free public database intended to serve as a resource for research on the immune response to SARS-CoV-2. The samples were drawn from the first 160 participants of the ongoing ImmuneRACE study and from over 950 subjects provided by 6 global collaborators. The sample metadata nearly always contained a de-identified subject ID, COVID-19 status, age in years and sex. Where HLA class I and class II types were available, the types were taken from metadata supplied by the sample provider, not from assay-based typing. General conclusions and limits of the study: The amount of clinical and demographic metadata varied by source and participant and was provided uncurated.

Participants in the prospective study were aged roughly 18 to 100 years, lived in some 24 United States geographic areas, and enrolled through a virtual design. In the prospective study, cohorts were assigned on the basis of participant-reported clinical history obtained from a screening survey and a study questionnaire. Exposed participants had been in contact, within 2 weeks of entering the study, with a person who had a PCR-confirmed or clinician-diagnosed case of COVID-19. Each participant in the prospective study had whole blood, serum and a nasopharyngeal or oropharyngeal swab collected by mobile phlebotomists. Participants in the prospective study had the option to provide additional blood draws and questionnaires over a roughly 2-month period. Blood samples from the prospective study were shipped frozen or at room temperature prior to DNA extraction. About this clone: Its antigen is currently not known. Base qualities are missing; no much larger clone stands one base away.

TCRbeta CDR3 regions were amplified from genomic DNA by means of the immunoSEQ Assay, a bias-controlled multiplex PCR. Processing in the source paper ran as follows. Within the assay, amplification of reference gene primers was used to estimate how many nucleated cells each sample contained. To quantify the absolute abundance of each unique TCRbeta CDR3 rearrangement, sequence reads were collapsed and filtered. Productive Simpson clonality was computed per sample as the square root of Simpson's diversity index over productive rearrangements. Not all clones reach the TCRdb copy of this immuneACCESS table, which keeps in-frame sequences only. Checked studies attribute under half of the gap to unresolved V genes and leave the rest unexplained. D and trimming were read from the DNA, whereas the V and J calls and clone size are those reported in that table. Here the sample has roughly 150,000 clones; around four fifths occur a single time. The ten largest clones take up approximately 5.3% of the sample.

CDR1 MGHDK and CDR2 SYGVNS are derived from the germline V gene. The CDR3, from cysteine to phenylalanine, totals 15 residues. Kept here is only the CDR3 DNA, which spans 45 bases and is read in frame from base 1. The germline ends are 22 bases apart after V is trimmed by 4 bases and J by 13 bases. The sample was PBMCs or T cells enriched from blood (not recorded which). The chain is encoded by TRBV25-1 joined to TRBJ1-4, with a weak D call of TRBD1 (5 bases match). The receptor comes from a man aged 65-85 years who had been exposed to COVID-19. The DNA sequence follows: TGTGCCAGCAGTGGCTCGACATGGGGCGCTTCGGGACTGTTTTTT. Its protein reads: CASSGSTWGASGLFF.